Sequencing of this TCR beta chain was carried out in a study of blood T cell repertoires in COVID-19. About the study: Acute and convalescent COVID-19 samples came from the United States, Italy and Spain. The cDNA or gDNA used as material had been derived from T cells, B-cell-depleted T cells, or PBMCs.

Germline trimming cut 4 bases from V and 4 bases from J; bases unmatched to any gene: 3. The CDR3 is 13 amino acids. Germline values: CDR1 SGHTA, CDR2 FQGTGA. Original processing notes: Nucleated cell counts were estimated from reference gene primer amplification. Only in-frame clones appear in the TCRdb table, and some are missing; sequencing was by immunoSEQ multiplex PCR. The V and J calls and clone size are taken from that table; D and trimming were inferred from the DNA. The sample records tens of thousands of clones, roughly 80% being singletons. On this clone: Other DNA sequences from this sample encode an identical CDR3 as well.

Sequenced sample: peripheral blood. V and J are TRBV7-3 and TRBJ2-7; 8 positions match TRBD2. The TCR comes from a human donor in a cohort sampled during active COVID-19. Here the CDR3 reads CASSSSGGYEQYF. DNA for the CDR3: TGTGCCAGCAGCTCAAGCGGGGGTTACGAGCAGTACTTC.